These 14 T cell receptor beta chains came from one sample sequenced in a study of shared clonotypes between healthy human individuals. Using immunoSEQ multiplex PCR, the repertoire was profiled, and TCRdb retains in-frame clones only, with some absent. The sample carries some 2,000,000 clones, approximately 96% recorded once. Sequenced material: naive CD4+ T cells sorted from blood. Subset denoted: CD45RA+ positively selected. Receptors originate from a man aged 18 to 30 in good health.

This chain links TRBV7-2 with TRBJ2-7; 7 bases fit TRBD1. Per germline, CDR1 SGHTA and CDR2 FQGNSA. This CDR3 is built from 14 residues. V was clipped by 5 bases and J by 2 bases; unmatched bases: 6. CDR3 loop: CASSPGTAPYEQYF. The CDR3 DNA reads as TGTGCCAGCAGCCCCGGGACAGCACCCTACGAGCAGTACTTC.

The chain joins TRBV30 to TRBJ1-2, with D uncertain. Germline values: CDR1 GTSNPN, CDR2 SVGIG (reference sequence). The CDR3 spans 14 residues. The V and J ends lost 0 bases and 4 bases respectively, with 12 bases between them. In DNA, the CDR3 is TGTGCCTGGAGTGTAATTTGGGGTAGCTATGGCTACACCTTC. Translated, it gives CAWSVIWGSYGYTF.

This chain joins TRBV6-1 and TRBJ1-5; unclear D gene. The CDR3 length is 14 residues. Between the trimmed V and J ends, which lost 7 bases and 8 bases, there was a span of 18 bases. The germline V gene has CDR1 MNHNS and CDR2 SASEGT. This CDR3 reads CASTQTRAREPQHF. Written as DNA, the CDR3 is TGTGCCAGCACCCAGACCCGGGCCCGGGAGCCCCAGCATTTT.

With respect to this clone: The same CDR3 is also encoded by other DNA sequences in this sample. This chain uses TRBV5-1 with TRBJ1-2; 9 positions agree with TRBD1. The germline V gene encodes CDR1 SGHRS and CDR2 YFSETQ. The V and J ends lost 4 bases and 5 bases, in that order; junction bases with no gene match: 6. The CDR3 has 14 residues. This CDR3 is CASSPGTGNYGYTF. The CDR3 DNA is TGCGCCAGCAGCCCGGGGACAGGGAATTATGGCTACACCTTC.

The rearrangement uses TRBV20-1 and TRBJ1-1, with unresolved D. The CDR3 is 11 residues long. V was cut by 2 bases and J by 5 bases, with 6 bases left in between. Looked up from germline, CDR1 is DFQATT and CDR2 is SNEGSKA (reference sequence). Here the CDR3 reads CSARTSTEAFF. CDR3 nucleotide sequence: TGCAGTGCTAGAACCAGTACTGAAGCTTTCTTT.

V is TRBV28 and J is TRBJ2-3; 7 nucleotides agree with TRBD1. This CDR3 is 15 amino acids long. Germline loops: CDR1 MDHEN, CDR2 SYDVKM. With V trimmed by 6 bases and J by 3 bases, 9 bases remained unmatched. The CDR3: CASSQRGGQTDTQYF. CDR3 DNA sequence: TGTGCCAGCAGCCAAAGAGGGGGACAGACAGATACGCAGTATTTT.

V gene TRBV7-9 combines with J gene TRBJ2-2, with 7 bases that match TRBD2. V lost 9 bases and J lost 2; bases outside the gene matches: 12. CDR1 is SEHNR and CDR2 is FQNEAQ in the germline V gene (reference sequence). The CDR3 is 16 amino acids. CDR3 in amino acids: CASSPWGGGNTGELFF. The CDR3 nucleotides read TGTGCCAGTAGCCCCTGGGGCGGGGGAAACACCGGGGAGCTGTTTTTT.

V is TRBV5-1 and J is TRBJ2-4; TRBD2 agrees at 15 bases. The CDR3 runs to 20 residues. Trimming at V came to 0 bases and at J to 0 bases, leaving 7 bases not matched to a gene. Per germline, CDR1 SGHRS and CDR2 YFSETQ. The CDR3 sequence: CASSLVPGLAGGKAKNIQYF. The CDR3 DNA follows: TGCGCCAGCAGCTTGGTCCCTGGACTAGCGGGAGGGAAAGCCAAAAACATTCAGTACTTC.

V gene TRBV5-4 combines with J gene TRBJ2-7, with TRBD1 matching over 8 bases. In germline, CDR1 is SGHNT, CDR2 YYREEE (reference sequence). CDR3 size: 16 residues. With V trimmed by 1 base and J by 7 bases, 13 bases remained unmatched. The CDR3 DNA is TGTGCCAGCAGCTTGATAGGGCAGGGGGCGCCGGAGGAGCAGTACTTC. Amino acids: CASSLIGQGAPEEQYF.

This clone was detected only once. The chain is built from TRBV7-9 and TRBJ2-2; 8 bases are a match to TRBD2. J was trimmed by 5 bases and V by 3 bases; bases with no gene match: 11. This CDR3 has 17 residues. The germline gives CDR1 SEHNR, CDR2 FQNEAQ (reference sequence). The CDR3 DNA follows: TGTGCCAGCAGCTTCCTAGCGGGCCCCGCAAGGACCGGGGAGCTGTTTTTT. It specifies CASSFLAGPARTGELFF.

The gene calls are TRBV7-9 and TRBJ1-2; TRBD1 might be the D (5 bases). V gave up 7 bases and J gave up 4 bases, with 10 bases separating them. The V gene's germline CDR1 is SEHNR and CDR2 FQNEAQ (reference sequence). The CDR3 consists of 12 residues. Here the CDR3 reads CASTTQVYGYTF. The CDR3 nucleotides are TGTGCCAGCACCACACAGGTCTATGGCTACACCTTC.

This chain links TRBV6-5 with TRBJ2-3; possible D gene TRBD2, 5 bases. V lost 0 bases and J lost 6, with 13 bases in between. This CDR3 has 15 amino acids. Germline lookup yields CDR1 MNHEY and CDR2 SVGAGI. This CDR3 is CASSYSILRGDTQYF. CDR3 coding DNA: TGTGCCAGCAGTTACTCGATCTTAAGAGGGGATACGCAGTATTTT.

The gene calls are TRBV29-1 and TRBJ1-1; D is ambiguous. Trimming stripped 6 bases from V and 1 base from J, with 12 bases between. Germline V gives CDR1 SQVTM, CDR2 ANQGSEA. CDR3 length: 13 residues. The CDR3 region is CSVSYGKNTEAFF. The CDR3 DNA reads as TGCAGCGTGTCCTATGGTAAGAACACTGAAGCTTTCTTT.

This clone was observed once. J is TRBJ2-2 and V is TRBV6-8, with D unresolved. CDR1 is MNHGY, CDR2 SAAAGT, per germline. CDR3 size: 22 residues. V gave up 10 bases and J gave up 1 base, with 37 bases separating them. This chain's CDR3 is CANPFILMGRVVRGQNTGELFF. Written as DNA, the CDR3 is TGTGCCAACCCCTTTATTCTCATGGGTCGTGTCGTCCGAGGCCAGAACACCGGGGAGCTGTTTTTT.